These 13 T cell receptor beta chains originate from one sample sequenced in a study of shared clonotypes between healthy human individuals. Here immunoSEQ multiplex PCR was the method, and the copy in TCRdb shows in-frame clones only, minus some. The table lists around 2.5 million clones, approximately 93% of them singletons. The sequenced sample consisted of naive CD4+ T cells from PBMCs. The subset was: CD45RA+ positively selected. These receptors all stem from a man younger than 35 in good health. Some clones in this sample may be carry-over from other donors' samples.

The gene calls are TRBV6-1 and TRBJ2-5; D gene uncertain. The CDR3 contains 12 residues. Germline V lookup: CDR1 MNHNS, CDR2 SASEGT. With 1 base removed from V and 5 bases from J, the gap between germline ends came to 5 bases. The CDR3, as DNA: TGTGCCAGCAGTGAAGTAGTGGAGACCCAGTACTTC. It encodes CASSEVVETQYF.

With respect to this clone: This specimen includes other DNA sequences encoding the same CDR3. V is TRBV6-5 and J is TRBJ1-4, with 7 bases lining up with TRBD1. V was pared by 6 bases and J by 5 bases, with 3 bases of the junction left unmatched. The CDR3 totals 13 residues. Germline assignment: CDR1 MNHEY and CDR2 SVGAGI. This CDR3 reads CASRKQGNEKLFF. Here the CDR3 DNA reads TGTGCCAGCAGAAAACAGGGGAATGAAAAACTGTTTTTT.

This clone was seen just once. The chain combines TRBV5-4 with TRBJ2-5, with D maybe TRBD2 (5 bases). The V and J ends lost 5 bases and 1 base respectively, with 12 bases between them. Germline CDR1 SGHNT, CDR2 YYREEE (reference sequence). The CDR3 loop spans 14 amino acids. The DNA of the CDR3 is TGTGCCAGCAGATATGACTATTCCCAAGAGACCCAGTACTTC. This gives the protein CASRYDYSQETQYF.

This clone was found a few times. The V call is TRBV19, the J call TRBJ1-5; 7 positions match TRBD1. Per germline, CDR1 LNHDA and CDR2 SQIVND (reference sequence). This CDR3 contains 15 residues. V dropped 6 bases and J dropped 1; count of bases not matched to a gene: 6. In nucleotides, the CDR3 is TGTGCCAGTAGATCAGACAGGGTGAGCAATCAGCCCCAGCATTTT. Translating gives CASRSDRVSNQPQHF.

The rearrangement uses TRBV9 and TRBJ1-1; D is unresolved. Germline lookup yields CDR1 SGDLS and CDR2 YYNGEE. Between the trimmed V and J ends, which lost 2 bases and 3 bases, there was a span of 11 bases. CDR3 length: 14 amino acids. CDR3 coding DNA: TGTGCCAGCAGCGTCCTCCCTAGGGACACTGAAGCTTTCTTT. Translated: CASSVLPRDTEAFF.

In nucleotides, the CDR3 is TGTGCCAGCAGTTACAGTCCGGGACAGTCTGACCAGCCCCAGCATTTT. Translating it yields CASSYSPGQSDQPQHF. This chain joins TRBV2 and TRBJ1-5; 7 positions match TRBD1. CDR1 SNHLY and CDR2 FYNNEI come from the germline V gene. V lost 5 bases and J lost 7; bases outside the gene matches: 14. The CDR3 covers 16 residues.

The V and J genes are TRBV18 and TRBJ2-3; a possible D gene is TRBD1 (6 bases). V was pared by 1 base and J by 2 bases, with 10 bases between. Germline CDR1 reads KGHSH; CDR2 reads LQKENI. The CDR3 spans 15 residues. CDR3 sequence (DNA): TGTGCCAGCTCACCACAAGGGGGTATCACAGATACGCAGTATTTT. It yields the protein CASSPQGGITDTQYF. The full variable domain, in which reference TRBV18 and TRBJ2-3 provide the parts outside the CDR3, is NAGVMQNPRHLVRRRGQEARLRCSPMKGHSHVYWYRQLPEEGLKFMVYLQKENIIDESGMPKERFSAEFPKEGPSILRIQQVVRGDSAAYFCASSPQGGITDTQYFGPGTRLTVL.

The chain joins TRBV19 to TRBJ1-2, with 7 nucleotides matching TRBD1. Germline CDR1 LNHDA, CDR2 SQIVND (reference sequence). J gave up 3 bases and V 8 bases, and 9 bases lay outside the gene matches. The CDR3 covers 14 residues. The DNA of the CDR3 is TGTGCCAGTGGGACTGACAGGGAGGACTATGGCTACACCTTC. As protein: CASGTDREDYGYTF.

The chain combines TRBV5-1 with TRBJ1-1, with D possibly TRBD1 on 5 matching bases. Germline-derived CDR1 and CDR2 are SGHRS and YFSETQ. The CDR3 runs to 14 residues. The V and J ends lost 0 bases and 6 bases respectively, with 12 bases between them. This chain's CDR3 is CASSLGVVRAEAFF. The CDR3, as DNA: TGCGCCAGCAGCTTGGGGGTTGTCAGGGCTGAAGCTTTCTTT.

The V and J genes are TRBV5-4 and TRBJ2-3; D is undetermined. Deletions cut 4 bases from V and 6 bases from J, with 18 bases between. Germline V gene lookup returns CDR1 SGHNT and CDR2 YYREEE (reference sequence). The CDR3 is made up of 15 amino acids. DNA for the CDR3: TGTGCCAGCAGCCCGAAAGGATCCCAAGGGGATACGCAGTATTTT. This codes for CASSPKGSQGDTQYF.

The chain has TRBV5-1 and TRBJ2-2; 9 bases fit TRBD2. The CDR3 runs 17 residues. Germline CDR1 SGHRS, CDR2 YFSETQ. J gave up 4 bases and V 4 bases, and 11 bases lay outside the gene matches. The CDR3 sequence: CASSLAAGGPGTGELFF. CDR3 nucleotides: TGCGCCAGCAGCCTGGCGGCGGGAGGGCCCGGCACCGGGGAGCTGTTTTTT.

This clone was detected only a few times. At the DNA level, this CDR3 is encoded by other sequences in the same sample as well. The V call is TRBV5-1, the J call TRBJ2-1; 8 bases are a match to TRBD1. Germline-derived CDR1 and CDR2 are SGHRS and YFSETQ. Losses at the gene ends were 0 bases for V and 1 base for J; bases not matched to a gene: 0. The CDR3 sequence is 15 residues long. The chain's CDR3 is CASSLGQGSYNEQFF. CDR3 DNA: TGCGCCAGCAGCTTGGGACAGGGGTCCTACAATGAGCAGTTCTTC.

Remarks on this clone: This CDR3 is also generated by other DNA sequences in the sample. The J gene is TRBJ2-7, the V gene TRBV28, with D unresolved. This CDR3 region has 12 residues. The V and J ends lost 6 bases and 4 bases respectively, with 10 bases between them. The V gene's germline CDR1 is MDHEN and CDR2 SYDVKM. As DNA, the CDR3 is TGTGCCAGCAGCCCTCTGGGGTACGAGCAGTACTTC. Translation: CASSPLGYEQYF.